A selection of T cell receptor beta chains follows, all from one sample in a study of shared clonotypes between healthy human individuals. Clones were sequenced by immunoSEQ multiplex PCR, and TCRdb holds only the in-frame ones, with some missing. The sample yields over 2,000,000 clones, 93% seen once. Sequencing was carried out using naive CD8+ T cells from PBMCs. These receptors all stem from a man younger than 35 in good health. Some clones in this sample may be carry-over from other donors' samples. CDR3s include the opening cysteine and the closing phenylalanine or tryptophan. D genes are given only for firm matches. Size values are once, few and many counts, or a class for expanded clones, and some rows have none.

NA TRBJ1-1 TRBV27 NA CASSLGRVNTEAFF TGTGCCAGCAGTTTAGGCAGAGTGAACACTGAAGCTTTCTTT
TRBD1 TRBJ2-1 TRBV5-6 once CASSQEGDRFLNEQFF TGTGCCAGCAGCCAAGAAGGGGACAGGTTTTTGAATGAGCAGTTCTTC
NA TRBJ1-5 TRBV15 NA CATSPWGQQESSNQPQHF TGTGCCACCAGCCCTTGGGGCCAACAGGAGAGCAGCAATCAGCCCCAGCATTTT
NA TRBJ2-7 TRBV2 NA CASSEGVGYEQYF TGTGCCAGCAGTGAAGGCGTAGGGTACGAGCAGTACTTC
NA TRBJ2-3 TRBV27 NA CASSLGTDTQYF TGTGCCAGCAGTCTAGGCACAGATACGCAGTATTTT
NA TRBJ1-1 TRBV7-9 few CASSSDRNTEAFF TGTGCCAGCAGCTCGGACCGGAACACTGAAGCTTTCTTT
NA TRBJ1-3 TRBV13 NA CAYGLWGDHTIYF TGTGCCTACGGTCTGTGGGGCGATCACACCATATATTTT
NA TRBJ1-5 TRBV13 once CASSLGTDSNQPQHF TGTGCCAGCAGCTTAGGGACGGATAGCAATCAGCCCCAGCATTTT
NA TRBJ1-1 TRBV19 once CASSSSLGRTEAFF TGTGCCAGTAGTTCATCCCTGGGGAGGACTGAAGCTTTCTTT
TRBD1 TRBJ2-7 TRBV6-5 NA CASRGTGRSYEQYF TGTGCCAGCAGAGGGACAGGTCGGTCCTACGAGCAGTACTTC
NA TRBJ1-4 TRBV27 once CASTSRGGEKLFF TGTGCCAGCACGTCGAGGGGGGGGGAAAAACTGTTTTTT
TRBD2 TRBJ2-7 TRBV27 NA CASGREGGYEQYF TGTGCCAGCGGACGGGAGGGGGGGTACGAGCAGTACTTC
NA TRBJ1-1 TRBV14 NA CASSLTGTLLTEAFF TGTGCCAGCAGTCTGACCGGGACATTACTCACTGAAGCTTTCTTT
NA TRBJ1-3 TRBV21-1 NA CASSKVGGTGNTIYF TGTGCCAGCAGCAAAGTAGGGGGGACAGGAAACACCATATATTTT
NA TRBJ2-1 TRBV7-9 once CASSSRRNEQFF TGTGCCAGCAGCTCTCGTAGGAATGAGCAGTTCTTC
NA TRBJ2-7 TRBV5-6 NA CASSFIGEQYF TGTGCCAGCAGCTTTATAGGCGAGCAGTACTTC
NA TRBJ2-7 TRBV7-3 NA CASSLISSGEQYF TGTGCCAGCAGCTTAATATCTAGTGGCGAGCAGTACTTC
NA TRBJ2-7 TRBV4-3 NA CASSQVMGGATYEQYF TGCGCCAGCAGCCAGGTAATGGGAGGAGCCACCTACGAGCAGTACTTC
NA TRBJ2-7 TRBV5-1 NA CASSLGRHPYEQYF TGCGCCAGCAGCTTGGGTCGACACCCCTACGAGCAGTACTTC
NA TRBJ2-7 TRBV18 NA CASSPPVGYEQYF TGTGCCAGCTCACCCCCCGTTGGATACGAGCAGTACTTC
TRBD2 TRBJ2-5 TRBV7-8 NA CASSLPRGLAGGIRKTQYF TGTGCCAGCAGCTTACCCCGGGGTTTAGCGGGAGGAATTCGGAAGACCCAGTACTTC
NA TRBJ2-6 TRBV2 NA CASSAGAGANVLTF TGTGCCAGCAGCGCAGGGGCCGGGGCCAACGTCCTGACTTTC
TRBD2 TRBJ2-3 TRBV9 NA CASSVEAGGPADTQYF TGTGCCAGCAGCGTAGAAGCGGGAGGGCCCGCAGATACGCAGTATTTT
NA TRBJ2-3 TRBV15 NA CATSRVRGSTDTQYF TGTGCCACCAGCAGAGTCAGGGGAAGCACAGATACGCAGTATTTT
NA TRBJ2-7 TRBV27 NA CASSLGRTYEQYF TGTGCCAGCAGTCTGGGACGGACCTACGAGCAGTACTTC
NA TRBJ2-3 TRBV13 NA CASSLRVGWGTSTDTQYF TGTGCCAGCAGCTTACGGGTCGGGTGGGGAACAAGCACAGATACGCAGTATTTT
NA TRBJ2-3 TRBV6-6 NA CASSYWTGTDTQYF TGTGCCAGCAGTTACTGGACAGGCACAGATACGCAGTATTTT
NA TRBJ1-5 TRBV4-1 NA CASSQAGGPQHF TGCGCCAGCAGCCAAGCGGGGGGGCCCCAGCATTTT
TRBD2 TRBJ2-1 TRBV7-8 NA CASSPGIAGSPSSYNEQFF TGTGCCAGCAGCCCGGGAATAGCGGGAAGCCCCAGCTCCTACAATGAGCAGTTCTTC
TRBD2 TRBJ2-3 TRBV28 once CASSPPGLATDTQYF TGTGCCAGCAGCCCGCCGGGACTAGCCACAGATACGCAGTATTTT
NA TRBJ2-3 TRBV29-1 NA CSVAPRYRIVTDTQYF TGCAGCGTTGCCCCTCGCTATAGAATAGTTACAGATACGCAGTATTTT
TRBD1 TRBJ2-7 TRBV11-1 NA CASSPRQGANPEQYF TGTGCCAGCAGCCCCCGACAGGGGGCCAACCCCGAGCAGTACTTC
TRBD1 TRBJ2-1 TRBV7-9 NA CASTSRTGFYNEQFF TGTGCCAGCACCTCACGGACAGGGTTCTACAATGAGCAGTTCTTC
NA TRBJ2-7 TRBV7-6 once CASSLDISYEQYF TGTGCCAGCAGCTTGGACATCTCCTACGAGCAGTACTTC
NA TRBJ2-7 TRBV11-1 NA CASSLSSGSEQYF TGTGCCAGCAGCTTAAGCTCGGGGTCCGAGCAGTACTTC
NA TRBJ2-2 TRBV4-1 NA CASSQVGDTGELFF TGCGCCAGCAGCCAAGTTGGGGACACCGGGGAGCTGTTTTTT
TRBD2 TRBJ2-2 TRBV28 NA CASSLSSGSYTGELFF TGTGCCAGCAGTCTCTCTAGCGGGAGTTACACCGGGGAGCTGTTTTTT
TRBD1 TRBJ1-1 TRBV9 NA CASSPTGGRSGEAFF TGTGCCAGCAGCCCTACAGGGGGCCGGTCAGGTGAAGCTTTCTTT
NA TRBJ1-1 TRBV7-8 NA CASSLSRAATEAFF TGTGCCAGCAGCTTATCCAGGGCCGCGACTGAAGCTTTCTTT
NA TRBJ1-1 TRBV29-1 NA CSVVVVAAEAFF TGCAGCGTGGTGGTCGTAGCGGCAGAAGCTTTCTTT
TRBD1 TRBJ2-7 TRBV11-2 NA CASSHLTGELLYEQYF TGTGCCAGCAGCCATCTGACAGGGGAATTGCTCTACGAGCAGTACTTC
NA TRBJ1-5 TRBV7-9 NA CASSFAGQPQHF TGTGCCAGCAGCTTTGCGGGTCAGCCCCAGCATTTT
NA TRBJ2-3 TRBV11-2 NA CASSLRRDTQYF TGTGCCAGCAGCTTAAGGCGAGATACGCAGTATTTT
NA TRBJ2-2 TRBV6-5 NA CASSPGVSGELFF TGTGCCAGCAGCCCCGGAGTCTCCGGGGAGCTGTTTTTT
TRBD1 TRBJ1-6 TRBV30 NA CACEGQGAYNSPLHF TGTGCCTGCGAGGGACAGGGGGCCTATAATTCACCCCTCCACTTT
NA TRBJ2-7 TRBV5-1 NA CASSFGGTHYEQYF TGCGCCAGCAGCTTTGGAGGGACCCACTACGAGCAGTACTTC
NA TRBJ2-7 TRBV19 NA CASRQGYEQYF TGTGCCAGTCGTCAGGGATACGAGCAGTACTTC
TRBD1 TRBJ2-7 TRBV7-2 NA CASSLVGLGQGAYEQYF TGTGCCAGCAGCTTGGTCGGCTTGGGACAGGGGGCCTACGAGCAGTACTTC
TRBD2 TRBJ2-1 TRBV15 NA CATSATSGTNEQFF TGTGCCACCAGCGCCACTAGCGGGACCAATGAGCAGTTCTTC
NA TRBJ2-2 TRBV27 NA CASSPPLVENTGELFF TGTGCCAGCAGTCCCCCTCTTGTTGAGAACACCGGGGAGCTGTTTTTT
NA TRBJ2-2 TRBV14 NA CASTSGRPRGLNTGELFF TGTGCCAGCACCTCCGGGCGGCCCAGGGGACTCAACACCGGGGAGCTGTTTTTT
TRBD1 TRBJ2-7 TRBV9 NA CASSPGGTGNEQYF TGTGCCAGCAGCCCAGGGGGGACAGGGAACGAGCAGTACTTC